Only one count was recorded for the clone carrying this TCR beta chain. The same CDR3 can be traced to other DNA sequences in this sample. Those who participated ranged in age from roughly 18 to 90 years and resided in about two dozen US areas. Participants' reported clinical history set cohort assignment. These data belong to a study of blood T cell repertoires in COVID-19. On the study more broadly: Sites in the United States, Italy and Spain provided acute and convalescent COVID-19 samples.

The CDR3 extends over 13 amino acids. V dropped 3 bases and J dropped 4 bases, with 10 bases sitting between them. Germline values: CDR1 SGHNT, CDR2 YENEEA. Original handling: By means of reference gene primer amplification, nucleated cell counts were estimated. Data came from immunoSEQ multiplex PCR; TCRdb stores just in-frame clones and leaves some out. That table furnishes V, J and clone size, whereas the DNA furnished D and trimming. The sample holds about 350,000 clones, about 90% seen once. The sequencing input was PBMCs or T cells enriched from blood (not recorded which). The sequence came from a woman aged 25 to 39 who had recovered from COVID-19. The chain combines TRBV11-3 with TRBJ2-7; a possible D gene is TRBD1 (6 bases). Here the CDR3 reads CASSLAQGYEQYF. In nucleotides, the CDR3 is TGTGCCAGCAGCTTGGCTCAGGGGTACGAGCAGTACTTC.